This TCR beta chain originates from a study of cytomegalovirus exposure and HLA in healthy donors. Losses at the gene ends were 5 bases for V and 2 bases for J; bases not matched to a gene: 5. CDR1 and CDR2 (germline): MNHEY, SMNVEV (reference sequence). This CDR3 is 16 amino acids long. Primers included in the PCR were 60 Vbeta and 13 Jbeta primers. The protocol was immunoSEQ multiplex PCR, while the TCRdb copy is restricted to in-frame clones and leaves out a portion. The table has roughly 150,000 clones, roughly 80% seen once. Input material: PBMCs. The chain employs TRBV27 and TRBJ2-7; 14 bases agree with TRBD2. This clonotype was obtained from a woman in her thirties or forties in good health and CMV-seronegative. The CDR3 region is CASSPLTSGRAYEQYF. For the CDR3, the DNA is TGTGCCAGCAGTCCCCTGACTAGCGGGAGGGCCTACGAGCAGTACTTC.